These 23 T cell receptor beta chains were sequenced from one sample in a study of cytomegalovirus exposure and HLA in healthy donors. The assay was immunoSEQ multiplex PCR, and TCRdb's table has in-frame clones only and misses some. Found here are about 130,000 clones, around 80% of them singletons; the top ten hold about 32%. Material: PBMCs. Receptor source: a man in his thirties or forties in good health and CMV-seropositive.

In its sample, this clone was seen a few times. This sample includes further DNA sequences coding for the same CDR3. The chain uses TRBV5-1 and TRBJ1-2; 9 bases align to TRBD1. The CDR3 consists of 14 residues. CDR1 SGHRS and CDR2 YFSETQ come from the germline V gene. The V and J ends lost 0 bases and 4 bases, in that order; junction bases with no gene match: 1. Written as DNA, the CDR3 is TGCGCCAGCAGCTTGGGGACAGGGGTCTATGGCTACACCTTC. Protein: CASSLGTGVYGYTF.

This chain joins TRBV9 and TRBJ2-7; D ambiguous. Germline values: CDR1 SGDLS, CDR2 YYNGEE. This CDR3 has 14 residues. Trimming took 4 bases from V and 0 from J, leaving 11 bases between them. The chain's CDR3 is CASSPEAASYEQYF. The CDR3 DNA reads as TGTGCCAGCAGCCCAGAGGCAGCCTCCTACGAGCAGTACTTC.

The chain carries TRBV2 and TRBJ1-3; weak D call: TRBD1 (6 bases). V shed 6 bases and J shed 7 bases, with 16 bases lying between them. The CDR3 is 14 amino acids. CDR1 and CDR2 (germline): SNHLY, FYNNEI. The CDR3 sequence: CASRGSWGQNTIYF. The DNA for the CDR3 is TGTGCCAGCAGGGGATCGTGGGGGCAGAACACCATATATTTT.

CDR3 nucleotides: TGTGCCACCAGCGACCAGGGCTACGAGCAGTACTTC. This codes for CATSDQGYEQYF. The chain has TRBV15 and TRBJ2-7; maybe TRBD1 (5 bases). V lost 5 bases and J 3 bases, leaving 8 bases between the germline ends. Germline CDR1 reads LNHNV; CDR2 reads YYDKDF (reference sequence). CDR3 length: 12 amino acids.

The rearrangement joins TRBV18 to TRBJ1-4, with TRBD1 identical over 11 bases. The germline gives CDR1 KGHSH, CDR2 LQKENI. V shed 3 bases and J 1 base; nucleotides not matched to a gene: 7. This CDR3 spans 18 amino acids. The CDR3 DNA is TGTGCCAGCTCACCTCGGACAGGGGGCGATGGAACTAATGAAAAACTGTTTTTT. Translating gives CASSPRTGGDGTNEKLFF.

V gene TRBV7-9 combines with J gene TRBJ1-3; the D is unclear. The CDR3 totals 14 residues. The germline gives CDR1 SEHNR, CDR2 FQNEAQ (reference sequence). The V end lost 5 bases, the J end lost 3 bases, and 11 bases lay between the germline ends. CDR3: CASSLDTDGNTIYF. CDR3 sequence (DNA): TGTGCCAGCAGCCTCGACACCGATGGAAACACCATATATTTT.

The chain carries TRBV6-1 and TRBJ2-7, with TRBD1 matching over 9 bases. V dropped 2 bases and J dropped 7; count of bases not matched to a gene: 6. The CDR3 is 14 residues long. Germline CDR1 and CDR2: MNHNS and SASEGT. The CDR3 reads CASSESRQGGEQYF. CDR3 sequence (DNA): TGTGCCAGCAGTGAATCGAGACAGGGGGGTGAGCAGTACTTC.

The chain has TRBV30 and TRBJ1-1; the D gene is possibly TRBD1 (6 bases). CDR3 length equals 13 residues. V lost 2 bases and J 1 base, leaving 8 bases between the germline ends. Germline CDR1 is GTSNPN and CDR2 is SVGIG (reference sequence). CDR3 residues: CAWSQQGNTEAFF. CDR3 DNA sequence: TGTGCCTGGAGTCAACAGGGGAACACTGAAGCTTTCTTT.

J is TRBJ1-1 and V is TRBV5-1; D is possibly TRBD1 (5 bases). Trimming took off 5 bases at V and 0 bases at J, with 8 bases between the two ends. Germline V gives CDR1 SGHRS, CDR2 YFSETQ. The CDR3 is 13 amino acids. CDR3 loop: CASRTEMNTEAFF. In nucleotides, the CDR3 is TGCGCCAGCAGGACAGAAATGAACACTGAAGCTTTCTTT.

V gene TRBV7-3 combines with J gene TRBJ2-6; D ambiguous. Trimming stripped 5 bases from V and 0 bases from J, with 8 bases between. Germline-derived CDR1 and CDR2 are SGHTA and FQGTGA. This CDR3 spans 15 amino acids. The chain's CDR3 is CASSLRHSGANVLTF. CDR3 in DNA: TGTGCCAGCAGCCTAAGGCACTCTGGGGCCAACGTCCTGACTTTC.

The chain has TRBV7-2 and TRBJ1-1; D might be TRBD1 (6 bases). The V end was cut by 5 bases, the J end by 10 bases, with 14 bases between. CDR3 size: 12 residues. The germline CDR1 and CDR2 sequences are SGHTA and FQGNSA. The CDR3 DNA follows: TGTGCCAGCAGCCTACGGACCAGGGGAGCTTTCTTT. Amino acid sequence: CASSLRTRGAFF.

This clone came up a few times. The J gene is TRBJ2-7, the V gene TRBV27; 7 nucleotides match TRBD1. Germline V gene data show CDR1 as MNHEY and CDR2 as SMNVEV (reference sequence). The CDR3 totals 14 residues. The V segment lost 2 bases and the J segment 2 bases; nucleotides outside the gene matches: 3. As DNA, the CDR3 is TGTGCCAGCAGTTTAAGACAGGGCCCCTACGAGCAGTACTTC. This translates into CASSLRQGPYEQYF.

The chain carries TRBV15 and TRBJ2-5; the match to TRBD2 covers 10 bases. Germline CDR1 and CDR2: LNHNV and YYDKDF (reference sequence). V gave up 2 bases and J gave up 5 bases; unmatched junction bases: 11. This CDR3 has 17 residues. The CDR3 reads CATSRPFTGLAPETQYF. CDR3 nucleotide sequence: TGTGCCACCAGCAGACCATTCACGGGACTAGCGCCGGAGACCCAGTACTTC.

The V gene is TRBV7-2, the J gene TRBJ1-1, with 9 bases aligning to TRBD1. The CDR3 consists of 18 residues. Germline CDR1 and CDR2: SGHTA and FQGNSA. The trim removed 3 bases at V and 10 bases at J, leaving 21 bases unmatched. CDR3 in amino acids: CASSFPRDRELLSLGAFF. Written as DNA, the CDR3 is TGTGCCAGCAGCTTTCCCCGGGACAGGGAGCTGTTATCGTTGGGAGCTTTCTTT.

The CDR3 region is CASSFITGPGANVLTF. The CDR3 region has the DNA TGCGCCAGCAGCTTTATAACAGGGCCTGGGGCCAACGTCCTGACTTTC. This rearrangement joins TRBV5-1 to TRBJ2-6; the D gene is possibly TRBD1 (6 bases). Between the trimmed V and J ends, which lost 2 bases and 2 bases, there was a span of 11 bases. The germline CDR1 and CDR2 sequences are SGHRS and YFSETQ. There are 16 residues in the CDR3. Looking up the rest from reference TRBV5-1 and TRBJ2-6 gives the full variable domain: KAGVTQTPRYLIKTRGQQVTLSCSPISGHRSVSWYQQTPGQGLQFLFEYFSETQRNKGNFPGRFSGRQFSNSRSEMNVSTLELGDSALYLCASSFITGPGANVLTFGAGSRLTVL.

The gene calls are TRBV11-1 and TRBJ2-5, with 10 bases fitting TRBD2. This CDR3 is 15 amino acids long. The germline gives CDR1 SGHAT, CDR2 FQDESV (reference sequence). With 6 bases clipped from V and 3 bases from J, the junction kept 7 bases outside the gene matches. The CDR3 loop reads CASRKSGGAEETQYF. Here the CDR3 DNA reads TGTGCCAGCAGAAAAAGCGGGGGGGCCGAAGAGACCCAGTACTTC.

This clone was picked up one time. The chain links TRBV6-1 to TRBJ1-3, with TRBD1 as a possible D gene (5 bases). Germline loops: CDR1 MNHNS, CDR2 SASEGT. The length of the CDR3 is 12 residues. V lost 1 base, J lost 12 bases, and 10 bases lay in between. The CDR3 DNA reads TGTGCCAGCAGTGAAGGCAGGGTGGGCATATATTTT. It translates to CASSEGRVGIYF.

This clone was observed a handful of times. This chain joins TRBV6-4 and TRBJ2-3, with D maybe TRBD2 (6 bases). This CDR3 has 15 amino acids. V gave up 3 bases and J gave up 1 base, with 11 bases separating them. From germline, CDR1 is MRHNA and CDR2 SNTAGT. The CDR3 loop reads CASSESGGGTDTQYF. In DNA form, the CDR3 reads TGTGCCAGCAGTGAATCGGGCGGGGGCACAGATACGCAGTATTTT.

This chain connects TRBV4-3 to TRBJ1-2; D remains unclear. V gave up 3 bases and J gave up 4 bases, with 9 bases separating them. Germline CDR1 LGHNA, CDR2 YSLEER. This CDR3 is 13 amino acids long. CDR3 loop: CASSQGRSYGYTF. The CDR3, as DNA: TGCGCCAGCAGCCAGGGTCGGAGCTATGGCTACACCTTC.

The chain combines TRBV29-1 with TRBJ2-5, with a possible D match to TRBD2 (5 bases). V was clipped by 3 bases and J by 4 bases, with 12 bases between them. The CDR3 extends over 13 amino acids. Germline CDR1 SQVTM, CDR2 ANQGSEA. The chain's CDR3 is CSVEVAGAETQYF. In DNA form, the CDR3 reads TGCAGCGTTGAGGTGGCGGGTGCAGAGACCCAGTACTTC.

The chain links TRBV5-4 to TRBJ2-2; maybe TRBD1 (6 bases). CDR1 is SGHNT, CDR2 YYREEE, per germline (reference sequence). Trimming cost V 6 bases and J 5 bases, with 14 bases left between them. This CDR3 contains 14 residues. CDR3 in DNA: TGTGCCAGCACCTCCGGGCAGGGGACCGGGGAGCTGTTTTTT. Its protein product is CASTSGQGTGELFF. Filled out from reference TRBV5-4 and TRBJ2-2, the complete variable domain reads ETGVTQSPTHLIKTRGQQVTLRCSSQSGHNTVSWYQQALGQGPQFIFQYYREEENGRGNFPPRFSGLQFPNYSSELNVNALELDDSALYLCASTSGQGTGELFFGEGSRLTVL.

This chain connects TRBV10-3 to TRBJ2-2; 13 bases fit TRBD2. Germline V gives CDR1 ENHRY, CDR2 SYGVKD. With 11 bases clipped from V and 0 bases from J, the junction kept 15 bases outside the gene matches. The CDR3 is 19 residues long. Here the CDR3 DNA reads TGTGCCTCGAAGGACCTCGGACTAGCGGGGGAAGCGAACACCGGGGAGCTGTTTTTT. This gives the protein CASKDLGLAGEANTGELFF.

The J gene is TRBJ2-2, the V gene TRBV5-1; D uncertain. Germline V gives CDR1 SGHRS, CDR2 YFSETQ. The CDR3 is made up of 13 amino acids. Trimming left V 1 base short and J 7 bases short, with 8 bases between. This chain's CDR3 is CASSLTVSGELFF. CDR3 DNA: TGCGCCAGCAGCTTGACAGTCAGCGGGGAGCTGTTTTTT.